The clone carrying this T cell receptor beta chain came up many times. Its antigen is as yet unknown. The TCR beta CDR3 regions underwent amplification using RNA transcripts as the source. First-round RT-PCR targeting the TCR CDR3 was performed with the HTBI primer set. TCRdb passed the multiplex PCR reads through MiXCR, listing each CDR3 protein once. The data contain about 280,000 distinct CDR3 sequences, approximately 26% of them singletons. This entry belongs to a study of T cells in Graves' hyperthyroidism and ophthalmopathy. On the study more broadly: Blood from the periphery was taken at initial diagnosis, before any treatment. Study-level results: The model foresaw ophthalmopathy a median around 6.8 months prior to onset.

These patients, aged 18 to 65, had recently diagnosed hyperthyroidism lasting under 2 months. Germline V gives CDR1 SGHRS, CDR2 YFSETQ. This CDR3 spans 13 amino acids. The ends were cut back, 2 bases at V and 6 bases at J, with 11 bases in the middle. This TCR was recovered from a man between 40 and 49 years old with Graves' hyperthyroidism that later progressed to Graves' ophthalmopathy. This chain uses TRBV5-1 with TRBJ1-2; D gene unclear. The sample taken for sequencing was blood. CDR3 sequence: CASSFEAVDGYTF. Here the CDR3 DNA reads TGCGCCAGCAGCTTTGAGGCGGTGGATGGCTACACCTTC.